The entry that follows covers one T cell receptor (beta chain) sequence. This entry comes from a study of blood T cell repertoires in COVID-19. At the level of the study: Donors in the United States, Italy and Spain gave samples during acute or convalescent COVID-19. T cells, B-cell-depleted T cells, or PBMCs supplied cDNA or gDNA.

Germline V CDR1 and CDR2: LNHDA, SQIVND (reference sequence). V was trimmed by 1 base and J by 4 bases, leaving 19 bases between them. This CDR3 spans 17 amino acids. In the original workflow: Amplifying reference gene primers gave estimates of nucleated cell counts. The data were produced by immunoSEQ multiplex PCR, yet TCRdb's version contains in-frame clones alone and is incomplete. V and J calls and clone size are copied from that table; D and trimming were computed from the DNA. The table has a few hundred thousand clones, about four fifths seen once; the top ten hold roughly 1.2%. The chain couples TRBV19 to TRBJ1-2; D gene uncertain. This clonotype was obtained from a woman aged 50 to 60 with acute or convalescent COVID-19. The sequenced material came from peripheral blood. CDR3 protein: CASSIGVIGSVSYGYTF. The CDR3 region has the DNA TGTGCCAGTAGTATAGGAGTAATAGGGAGTGTGAGCTATGGCTACACCTTC.